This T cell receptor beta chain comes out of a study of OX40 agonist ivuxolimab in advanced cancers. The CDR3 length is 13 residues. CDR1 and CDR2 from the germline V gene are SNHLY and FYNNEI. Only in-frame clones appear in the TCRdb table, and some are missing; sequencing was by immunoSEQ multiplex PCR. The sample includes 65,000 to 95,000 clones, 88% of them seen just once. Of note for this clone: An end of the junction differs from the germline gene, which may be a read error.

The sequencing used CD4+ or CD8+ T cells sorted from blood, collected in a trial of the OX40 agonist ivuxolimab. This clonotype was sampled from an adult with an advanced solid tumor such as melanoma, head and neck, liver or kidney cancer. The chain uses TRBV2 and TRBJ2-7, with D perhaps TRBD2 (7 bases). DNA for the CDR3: TGTGCCAGCACCGGAGAGGGGGAGGGACCGCTGGGTTTC. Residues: CASTGEGEGPLGF.